The next 23 T cell receptor beta chains were all read from a single sample in a study of vaccination and CD4 T cells after COVID-19. Antigens for these TCRs are unknown. Stated treatment: approximately 11-day PBMC culture with coronavirus spike peptide pools or control peptides (ViraFEST assay). Researchers used the Oncomine TCR Beta short-read assay to sequence DNA from cultured CD4+ T cells. TCRdb redid the calling of the PCR reads with MiXCR, one entry per CDR3 protein. The table shows more than 6,500 distinct CDR3 sequences, with about 59% occurring only once. The specimen was CD4+ T cells from blood, cultured in vitro. The receptors stem from a human donor who had recovered from COVID-19.

The J gene is TRBJ2-3, the V gene TRBV20-1; TRBD2 aligns across 12 bases. Germline CDR1 and CDR2: DFQATT and SNEGSKA (reference sequence). The CDR3 runs to 15 residues. V dropped 2 bases and J dropped 5; count of bases not matched to a gene: 5. Written as DNA, the CDR3 is TGCAGTGCTAGATTGACTAGCGGGAGTGGAGATACGCAGTATTTT. Protein product: CSARLTSGSGDTQYF.

This chain uses TRBV18 with TRBJ1-5; 11 bases are shared with TRBD1. This CDR3 region has 14 residues. V was clipped by 8 bases and J by 6 bases; unmatched bases: 6. Germline lookup yields CDR1 KGHSH and CDR2 LQKENI. The CDR3 protein is CASKGQGASQPQHF. As DNA, the CDR3 is TGTGCCAGCAAAGGACAGGGGGCGAGTCAGCCCCAGCATTTT.

V usage is TRBV7-6 and J usage is TRBJ1-1; TRBD1 might be the D (6 bases). Trimming pared 3 bases from V and 1 base from J, leaving 9 bases between. The germline CDR1 and CDR2 sequences are SGHVS and FNYEAQ. CDR3 length: 14 residues. The CDR3 loop is CASSLGRGNTEAFF. The CDR3 bases are TGTGCCAGCAGCTTGGGCAGGGGGAACACTGAAGCTTTCTTT.

The rearrangement uses TRBV10-2 and TRBJ2-7; D possibly matches TRBD1 or TRBD2 (5 bases each). The CDR3 sequence is 12 residues long. Between the trimmed V and J ends, which lost 5 bases and 5 bases, there was a span of 10 bases. From germline, CDR1 is WSHSY and CDR2 SAAADI. CDR3: CASSRDPHEQYF. DNA of the CDR3: TGCGCCAGCAGTCGGGACCCCCACGAGCAGTACTTC.

This clonotype was seen only a few times. This chain links TRBV6-1 with TRBJ1-1; 8 bases line up with TRBD1. J was trimmed by 4 bases and V by 5 bases; bases with no gene match: 6. CDR3 length: 14 amino acids. Germline V gives CDR1 MNHNS, CDR2 SASEGT. CDR3 in DNA: TGTGCCAGCAGTACCCTAGGACAGGGCACTGAAGCTTTCTTT. It encodes CASSTLGQGTEAFF.

This clonotype was recorded only once. The chain combines TRBV20-1 with TRBJ2-6, with D perhaps TRBD2 (5 bases). The CDR3 totals 17 residues. The germline V gene has CDR1 DFQATT and CDR2 SNEGSKA (reference sequence). The V and J ends lost 4 bases and 0 bases respectively, with 16 bases between them. The CDR3 here is CSATPDFAFSGANVLTF. The CDR3 region has the DNA TGCAGTGCTACCCCGGACTTCGCGTTCTCTGGGGCCAACGTCCTGACTTTC.

The genes are TRBV7-2 and TRBJ2-3, with 7 bases fitting TRBD1. CDR3 length: 17 residues. Germline V gene sequence: CDR1 SGHTA, CDR2 FQGNSA. The V segment lost 1 base and the J segment 3 bases; nucleotides outside the gene matches: 10. As DNA, the CDR3 is TGTGCCAGCAGCTTAGGGATCGACAGGGTGGGGACAGATACGCAGTATTTT. Its protein is CASSLGIDRVGTDTQYF.

The V call is TRBV19, the J call TRBJ1-5; the D gene is possibly TRBD1 (6 bases). CDR3 size: 13 residues. Germline CDR1 and CDR2: LNHDA and SQIVND (reference sequence). V was pared by 5 bases and J by 4 bases, with 9 bases between. Here the CDR3 reads CASSQDRNQPQHF. CDR3 sequence (DNA): TGTGCCAGTAGTCAGGACAGAAATCAGCCCCAGCATTTT.

The rearrangement links TRBV6-1 to TRBJ2-2, with 9 bases aligning to TRBD1. This CDR3 has 15 amino acids. In germline, CDR1 is MNHNS, CDR2 SASEGT. J gave up 4 bases and V 4 bases, and 4 bases lay outside the gene matches. Here the CDR3 DNA reads TGTGCCAGCAGTGGGACAGGGGCTCCCACCGGGGAGCTGTTTTTT. Translated: CASSGTGAPTGELFF.

The rearrangement uses TRBV6-2 or TRBV6-3 and TRBJ2-1; D gene uncertain. Per germline, CDR1 MNHEY and CDR2 SVGEGT. Between the trimmed V and J ends, which lost 4 bases and 10 bases, there was a span of 11 bases. The CDR3 loop spans 12 amino acids. CDR3: CASSSTRIEQFF. For the CDR3, the DNA is TGTGCCAGCAGTTCCACCCGAATCGAGCAGTTCTTC.

The gene calls are TRBV6-1 and TRBJ1-1; TRBD1 agrees at 7 bases. V gave up 6 bases and J gave up 1 base; unmatched junction bases: 11. The CDR3 is 16 residues long. Germline V lookup: CDR1 MNHNS, CDR2 SASEGT. CDR3 residues: CASRTPLTGKNTEAFF. The CDR3 DNA sequence: TGTGCCAGCAGGACTCCATTGACAGGGAAGAACACTGAAGCTTTCTTT.

The chain is built from TRBV28 and TRBJ2-3; D uncertain. The CDR3 runs to 16 residues. In germline, CDR1 is MDHEN, CDR2 SYDVKM. The germline V and J ends were trimmed by 5 bases and 0 bases, with 15 bases remaining between them. CDR3 residues: CASSPSQLSSTDTQYF. CDR3 sequence (DNA): TGTGCCAGCAGTCCATCACAGCTCAGCAGCACAGATACGCAGTATTTT.

Concerning this clonotype itself: One base away lies a much larger clone, so this may be a sequencing read error. V gene TRBV20-1 combines with J gene TRBJ2-1, with D perhaps TRBD2 (7 bases). Trimming took off 4 bases at V and 10 bases at J, with 26 bases between the two ends. Germline CDR1 and CDR2: DFQATT and SNEGSKA (reference sequence). The CDR3 is 16 amino acids. The CDR3 loop reads CSATPEGGRRSYEQFF. The DNA for the CDR3 is TGCAGTGCTACGCCTGAGGGGGGGCGCCGGTCCTACGAGCAGTTCTTC.

This chain uses TRBV6-1 with TRBJ2-2; either TRBD1 or TRBD2 may supply D (5 bases each). Germline V gene lookup returns CDR1 MNHNS and CDR2 SASEGT. Trimming took 5 bases from V and 5 from J, leaving 12 bases between them. This CDR3 is built from 14 residues. CDR3 sequence: CASSPPGPTGELFF. CDR3 nucleotides: TGTGCCAGCAGTCCCCCGGGACCAACCGGGGAGCTGTTTTTT.

The CDR3 loop reads CASSPSDRGGMEETQYF. The DNA for the CDR3 is TGTGCCAGCAGCCCCTCCGACAGGGGCGGGATGGAAGAGACCCAGTACTTC. The chain is built from TRBV7-2 and TRBJ2-5, with 8 bases that match TRBD1. Trimming cost V 5 bases and J 3 bases; bases outside gene matches: 14. CDR1 is SGHTA and CDR2 is FQGNSA in the germline V gene. The CDR3 extends over 17 amino acids.

Of note for this clonotype: This may be a read error, as it is one base from a much larger clone. The V and J genes are TRBV5-1 and TRBJ2-7, with a possible D match to TRBD2 (6 bases). The germline V gene encodes CDR1 SGHRS and CDR2 YFSETQ. The CDR3 is 15 amino acids. Trimming shortened V by 4 bases and J by 0 bases, and 14 bases separated the two germline ends. CDR3 loop: CASSEVGTRSYEQYF. The CDR3 nucleotides are TGCGCCAGCAGCGAAGTCGGGACTCGCTCCTACGAGCAGTACTTC.

The CDR3 DNA reads as TGTGCCAGCAGACGCCCAATAAGCTCCTATAATTCACCCCTCCACTTT. Amino acids: CASRRPISSYNSPLHF. The genes are TRBV6-1 and TRBJ1-6; D gene unclear. The CDR3 runs to 16 residues. Germline CDR1 is MNHNS and CDR2 is SASEGT. The germline V and J ends were trimmed by 6 bases and 0 bases, with 12 bases remaining between them.

The chain uses TRBV4-2 and TRBJ2-2, with D possibly TRBD2 on 5 matching bases. The germline V and J ends were trimmed by 0 bases and 0 bases, with 14 bases remaining between them. The CDR3 is made up of 18 amino acids. In germline, CDR1 is LGHNA, CDR2 YNFKEQ. The DNA for the CDR3 is TGTGCCAGCAGCCAAGAGACTACGCGCGGGCCGAACACCGGGGAGCTGTTTTTT. Protein: CASSQETTRGPNTGELFF.

The chain uses TRBV20-1 and TRBJ1-2; D ambiguous. The V end lost 1 base, the J end lost 8 bases, and 11 bases lay between the germline ends. Looked up from germline, CDR1 is DFQATT and CDR2 is SNEGSKA (reference sequence). The CDR3 runs 12 residues. The DNA for the CDR3 is TGCAGTGCTAGAGGACCCAGCCCGGGCTACACCTTC. As protein: CSARGPSPGYTF.

Only a few counts were recorded for this clonotype. The rearrangement links TRBV7-2 to TRBJ1-5; D unclear. This CDR3 contains 14 residues. With 5 bases removed from V and 3 bases from J, the gap between germline ends came to 11 bases. From germline, CDR1 is SGHTA and CDR2 FQGNSA. CDR3 in amino acids: CASSLPWVNQPQHF. The CDR3 nucleotides are TGTGCCAGCAGCCTCCCCTGGGTCAATCAGCCCCAGCATTTT. The full variable domain, in which reference TRBV7-2 and TRBJ1-5 provide the parts outside the CDR3, is GAGVSQSPSNKVTEKGKDVELRCDPISGHTALYWYRQSLGQGLEFLIYFQGNSAPDKSGLPSDRFSAERTGGSVSTLTIQRTQQEDSAVYLCASSLPWVNQPQHFGDGTRLSIL.

V usage is TRBV19 and J usage is TRBJ1-1; a possible D gene is TRBD1 (6 bases). The V end was cut by 5 bases, the J end by 0 bases, with 10 bases between. CDR3 length: 14 amino acids. Germline lookup yields CDR1 LNHDA and CDR2 SQIVND (reference sequence). CDR3 DNA sequence: TGTGCCAGTAGTTCACAGGGCATGAACACTGAAGCTTTCTTT. This encodes CASSSQGMNTEAFF. The full variable domain, with the rest looked up from reference TRBV19 and TRBJ1-1, is DGGITQSPKYLFRKEGQNVTLSCEQNLNHDAMYWYRQDPGQGLRLIYYSQIVNDFQKGDIAEGYSVSREKKESFPLTVTSAQKNPTAFYLCASSSQGMNTEAFFGQGTRLTVV.

The chain recombines TRBV6-1 with TRBJ2-5, with TRBD1 matching over 7 bases. The CDR3 covers 15 residues. The germline gives CDR1 MNHNS, CDR2 SASEGT. Trimming cost V 5 bases and J 4 bases; bases outside gene matches: 10. The CDR3 DNA reads as TGTGCCAGCAGTACCCTGGACAGGTCGGGAGAGACCCAGTACTTC. This translates into CASSTLDRSGETQYF.

This clonotype was seen more than once but under ten times. The V call is TRBV27, the J call TRBJ1-4; the D is unclear. CDR3 length equals 13 residues. V gave up 5 bases and J gave up 7 bases, with 11 bases separating them. Per germline, CDR1 MNHEY and CDR2 SMNVEV (reference sequence). The CDR3: CASSPRTVEKLFF. DNA for the CDR3: TGTGCCAGCAGTCCCCGGACGGTTGAAAAACTGTTTTTT.